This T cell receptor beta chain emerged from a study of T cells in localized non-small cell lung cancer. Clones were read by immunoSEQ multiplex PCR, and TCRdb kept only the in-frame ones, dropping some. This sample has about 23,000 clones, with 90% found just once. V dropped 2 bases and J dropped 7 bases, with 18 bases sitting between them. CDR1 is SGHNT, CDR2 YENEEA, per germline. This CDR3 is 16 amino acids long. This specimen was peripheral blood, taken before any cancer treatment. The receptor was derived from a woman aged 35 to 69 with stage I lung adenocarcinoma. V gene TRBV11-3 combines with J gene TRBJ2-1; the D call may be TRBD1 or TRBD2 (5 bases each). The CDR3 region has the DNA TGTGCCAGCAGCTTAACCGCCGGGACGTATGGTAATGAGCAGTTCTTC. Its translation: CASSLTAGTYGNEQFF.